This T cell receptor beta chain was identified during a study of technical replicates of blood from a few donors. This CDR3 has 15 amino acids. Germline V gene sequence: CDR1 MNHNY, CDR2 SVGAGI (reference sequence). Trimming removed 6 bases from V and 1 base from J; junction bases left unmatched: 5. Clones were sequenced by immunoSEQ multiplex PCR, and TCRdb holds only the in-frame ones, with some missing. This table holds around 95,000 clones, about 94% found once. The receptor was derived from a human donor in good health. The J gene is TRBJ2-5, the V gene TRBV6-6; 10 nucleotides align to TRBD1. The specimen sequenced was T cells isolated from PBMCs. The chain's CDR3 is CASSMGQGFQETQYF. The CDR3 bases are TGTGCCAGCAGCATGGGACAGGGGTTCCAAGAGACCCAGTACTTC.